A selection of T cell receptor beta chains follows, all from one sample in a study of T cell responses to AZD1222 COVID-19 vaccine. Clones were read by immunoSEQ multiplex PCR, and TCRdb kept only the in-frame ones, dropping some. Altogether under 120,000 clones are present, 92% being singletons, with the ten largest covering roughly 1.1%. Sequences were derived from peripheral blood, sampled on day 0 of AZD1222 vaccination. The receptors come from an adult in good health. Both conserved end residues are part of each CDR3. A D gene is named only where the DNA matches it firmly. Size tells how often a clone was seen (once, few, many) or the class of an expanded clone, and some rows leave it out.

TGTGCCAGCGGCTCGCGGGAGTCCCGGTTCCAAGAGACCCAGTACTTC CASGSRESRFQETQYF - TRBD2 TRBJ2-5 TRBV7-2
TGTGCCAGCAGCTTAGCTATCGGGGGGGCTAACTATGGCTACACCTTC CASSLAIGGANYGYTF - - TRBJ1-2 TRBV7-2
TGTGCCAGCAGCCAAGATACCAACAGGGACTACGAGCAGTACTTC CASSQDTNRDYEQYF - - TRBJ2-7 TRBV4-2
TGCAGTGCTAGTCGGCTAGCGGGGGGATACAATGAGCAGTTCTTC CSASRLAGGYNEQFF - TRBD2 TRBJ2-1 TRBV20-1
TGTGCCAGTAGTATCGCATTGGGGGAGAAGGGACGGTGGAATACTGAAGCTTTCTTT CASSIALGEKGRWNTEAFF - - TRBJ1-1 TRBV19
TGTGCCAGCAGCCCCCTAGCGGGAAGGGATGAGCAGTTCTTC CASSPLAGRDEQFF - TRBD2 TRBJ2-1 TRBV4-2
TGTGCCAGCAGCTTAGTAGCGGGGAGCACAGATACGCAGTATTTT CASSLVAGSTDTQYF - TRBD2 TRBJ2-3 TRBV7-2
TGTGCCAGCAGCCCGTGGACTAGCGGGAGTGTAGAGCAGTACTTC CASSPWTSGSVEQYF - TRBD2 TRBJ2-7 TRBV5-5
TGTGCCAGTGGAACTCCAGGGGGAGATTTTCCCCAGCATTTT CASGTPGGDFPQHF - TRBD1 TRBJ1-5 TRBV19
TGTGCCAGCAGCCCGAGACAGGGTTTGACCCAGTACTTC CASSPRQGLTQYF - TRBD1 TRBJ2-5 TRBV7-3
TGTGCTAGTGGTTTCGGGACAGGGGACAATCAGCCCCAGCATTTT CASGFGTGDNQPQHF - TRBD1 TRBJ1-5 TRBV12-5
TGCAGCGTTGATGGCACCAATAGCAATCAGCCCCAGCATTTT CSVDGTNSNQPQHF - - TRBJ1-5 TRBV29-1
TGTGCCAGCAGTTCCCGTAGCGGATCAGATACGCAGTATTTT CASSSRSGSDTQYF - - TRBJ2-3 TRBV6-6
TGTGCCAGCAGCCGCAGGGGGGAAAGTGGCTACACCTTC CASSRRGESGYTF - TRBD1 TRBJ1-2 TRBV27
TGTGCCAGCAGCCCCTGGACAGACCAAGAGACCCAGTACTTC CASSPWTDQETQYF once - TRBJ2-5 TRBV5-5
TGCGCCAGCAGCCAAGATTTCAGGGGTGGGCAGCCCCAGCATTTT CASSQDFRGGQPQHF - - TRBJ1-5 TRBV4-3
TGTGCCTGGAGTTTACAGGGAAATGGCTACACCTTC CAWSLQGNGYTF - - TRBJ1-2 TRBV30
TGTGCCAGCAGCTCTCAGCGTACCCCACACACCGGGGAGCTGTTTTTT CASSSQRTPHTGELFF - - TRBJ2-2 TRBV7-3
TGTGCCAGCAGCCTCGGGGCGTCCCGCACAGATACGCAGTATTTT CASSLGASRTDTQYF - - TRBJ2-3 TRBV3-1/TRBV3-2
TGTGCCAGCAGGTTTACAGGGACCTATGGCTACACCTTC CASRFTGTYGYTF - - TRBJ1-2 TRBV7-2
TGTGCCACCAGTGATTCAGGACAGATAACAGATACGCAGTATTTT CATSDSGQITDTQYF - - TRBJ2-3 TRBV24-1
TGTGCCAGCAGCACCAGCATAGGACAGGGGCGCGGGGAGCAGTACTTC CASSTSIGQGRGEQYF - TRBD1 TRBJ2-7 TRBV9
TGTGCCATCACATTGGGGGTAGGCACAGATACGCAGTATTTT CAITLGVGTDTQYF - - TRBJ2-3 TRBV10-3
TGTGCCAGCAGCTTCGGAGAAAATGAGCAGTTCTTC CASSFGENEQFF - - TRBJ2-1 TRBV5-4
TGTGCCAGTACCTTGGGCCTTTTCTCCTCTGGAAACACCATATATTTT CASTLGLFSSGNTIYF once - TRBJ1-3 TRBV19
TGTGCCAGCAGTGAGCTTAGCCAGGGTGCGGTCCCCGGGATGAACACTGAAGCTTTCTTT CASSELSQGAVPGMNTEAFF - - TRBJ1-1 TRBV7-6
TGTGCCAGCAGCTCCTCTCTCGACTATGGCTACACCTTC CASSSSLDYGYTF once - TRBJ1-2 TRBV28
TGTGCCAGCAGCTTGTCAGGGAGTGAGCAGTTCTTC CASSLSGSEQFF - - TRBJ2-1 TRBV5-6
TGTGCCAGCAGCTTGGGACAGGGGAACAATTCACCCCTCCACTTT CASSLGQGNNSPLHF - TRBD1 TRBJ1-6 TRBV7-9
TGTGCCAGCAGTGGAGGGACTAGCGGGGGCGGCCCCTACGAGCAGTACTTC CASSGGTSGGGPYEQYF - TRBD2 TRBJ2-7 TRBV6-1
TGTGCCACCAGTGATCCGAGGACCAAGCAGTACTTC CATSDPRTKQYF - - TRBJ2-7 TRBV24-1